This entry lists 25 T cell receptor beta chains sequenced from one sample in a study of cytomegalovirus exposure and HLA in healthy donors. The PCR ran on 60 Vbeta and 13 Jbeta primers. Some clones are missing from TCRdb's copy, which holds only in-frame ones; the method was immunoSEQ multiplex PCR. The data contain about 150,000 clones, about 60% of them singletons. Sequencing input: PBMCs. The origin of the receptors is a woman aged 55-70 years in good health and CMV-seropositive.

J is TRBJ2-7 and V is TRBV28; 7 nucleotides line up with TRBD1. The CDR3 has 14 residues. V gave up 3 bases and J gave up 2 bases; unmatched junction bases: 4. Germline loops: CDR1 MDHEN, CDR2 SYDVKM. The CDR3 sequence: CASSFRDRAYEQYF. CDR3 DNA sequence: TGTGCCAGCAGTTTTCGAGACAGGGCCTACGAGCAGTACTTC.

This chain links TRBV14 with TRBJ1-1; 9 bases are a match to TRBD1. The CDR3 loop spans 16 amino acids. Germline V CDR1 and CDR2: SGHDN, FVKESK. J lost 4 bases, V lost 1 base, and 7 bases had no gene match. CDR3 DNA sequence: TGTGCCAGCAGCCAAGGGTCAGCGGACAGGGGCACTGAAGCTTTCTTT. Its protein product is CASSQGSADRGTEAFF. Based on the CDR3 plus reference TRBV14 and TRBJ1-1, the full variable domain is EAGVTQFPSHSVIEKGQTVTLRCDPISGHDNLYWYRRVMGKEIKFLLHFVKESKQDESGMPNNRFLAERTGGTYSTLKVQPAELEDSGVYFCASSQGSADRGTEAFFGQGTRLTVV.

The chain recombines TRBV9 with TRBJ2-1, with D perhaps TRBD1 (5 bases). Germline assignment: CDR1 SGDLS and CDR2 YYNGEE. The CDR3 runs 17 residues. The V gene lost 3 bases and the J gene lost 0 bases, with 16 bases spanning the gap. CDR3 sequence (DNA): TGTGCCAGCAGCGGGGGAAAGGACACGAGCTCCTACAATGAGCAGTTCTTC. It is translated as CASSGGKDTSSYNEQFF.

The chain is built from TRBV15 and TRBJ2-1; 14 nucleotides match TRBD2. Looked up from germline, CDR1 is LNHNV and CDR2 is YYDKDF (reference sequence). Trimming at V came to 6 bases and at J to 0 bases, leaving 4 bases not matched to a gene. This CDR3 has 17 residues. The CDR3 region has the DNA TGTGCCACCAGTAGACTAGCGGGAGGGAGCTCCTACAATGAGCAGTTCTTC. As protein: CATSRLAGGSSYNEQFF.

This clone was found once. The rearrangement uses TRBV2 and TRBJ2-3; tentative D call: TRBD1 (5 bases). The CDR3 length is 15 residues. Trimming removed 5 bases at V and 1 base at J, with 13 bases between. The germline gives CDR1 SNHLY, CDR2 FYNNEI. In DNA form, the CDR3 reads TGTGCCAGCAGTAAGGGGCAGTATGGCACAGATACGCAGTATTTT. It translates to CASSKGQYGTDTQYF.

The genes are TRBV30 and TRBJ2-5, with 9 nucleotides matching TRBD2. Germline CDR1 reads GTSNPN; CDR2 reads SVGIG (reference sequence). The V gene end was trimmed by 1 base and the J gene end by 5 bases; junction bases not matched to a gene: 11. The CDR3 sequence is 16 residues long. The CDR3 DNA follows: TGTGCCTGGAGTGCCACCGGGCGGGAGGGCCTGGAGACCCAGTACTTC. Protein sequence: CAWSATGREGLETQYF.

The gene calls are TRBV5-4 and TRBJ1-6; 9 nucleotides line up with TRBD1. Looked up from germline, CDR1 is SGHNT and CDR2 is YYREEE (reference sequence). The CDR3 is 15 amino acids. V was pared by 4 bases and J by 8 bases, with 7 bases of the junction left unmatched. For the CDR3, the DNA is TGTGCCAGCAGCCCAACAGGGGGCCGGGATTCACCCCTCCACTTT. Its translation: CASSPTGGRDSPLHF.

The rearrangement links TRBV7-3 to TRBJ1-2; D perhaps matches TRBD1 (5 bases). V shed 0 bases and J shed 0 bases, with 11 bases lying between them. CDR3 length equals 16 residues. Germline V gene sequence: CDR1 SGHTA, CDR2 FQGTGA. CDR3 sequence (DNA): TGTGCCAGCAGCTTAACAGGGGTACCGTCTAACTATGGCTACACCTTC. Encoded protein: CASSLTGVPSNYGYTF.

This clone has only a few counts. The J gene is TRBJ1-1, the V gene TRBV28; tentative D call: TRBD1 (5 bases). V dropped 10 bases and J dropped 1 base, with 13 bases sitting between them. The CDR3 extends over 13 amino acids. CDR1 and CDR2 from the germline V gene are MDHEN and SYDVKM. The CDR3 bases are TGTGCCACCGCGGGGCCCGGGAACACTGAAGCTTTCTTT. Protein: CATAGPGNTEAFF.

The rearrangement links TRBV18 to TRBJ2-7; a weak D match, TRBD1 (6 bases). The CDR3 consists of 15 residues. The ends were cut back, 1 base at V and 3 bases at J, with 13 bases in the middle. Germline assignment: CDR1 KGHSH and CDR2 LQKENI. CDR3 residues: CASSPRTVAFYEQYF. The CDR3 DNA follows: TGTGCCAGCTCACCACGGACAGTGGCTTTCTACGAGCAGTACTTC.

In its sample, this clone was seen a few times. The genes are TRBV7-2 and TRBJ2-5; TRBD2 matches at 10 bases. This CDR3 region has 16 residues. J gave up 2 bases and V 3 bases, and 6 bases lay outside the gene matches. The V gene's germline CDR1 is SGHTA and CDR2 FQGNSA. CDR3 in amino acids: CASSFQSGRGQETQYF. CDR3 sequence (DNA): TGTGCCAGCAGCTTTCAAAGCGGGAGGGGGCAAGAGACCCAGTACTTC.

This clone showed up just a few times. The rearrangement joins TRBV6-6 to TRBJ1-2; 9 bases match TRBD1. The CDR3 consists of 15 residues. The V gene's germline CDR1 is MNHNY and CDR2 SVGAGI (reference sequence). V lost 6 bases to trimming and J lost 5 bases; unmatched junction nucleotides: 10. This chain's CDR3 is CASSNPTGGDYGYTF. The CDR3 DNA sequence: TGTGCCAGCAGCAATCCGACAGGGGGTGATTATGGCTACACCTTC.

The J gene is TRBJ1-2, the V gene TRBV27, with D hard to call. The V gene's germline CDR1 is MNHEY and CDR2 SMNVEV (reference sequence). Trimming took 1 base from V and 8 from J, leaving 11 bases between them. This CDR3 has 13 amino acids. CDR3 nucleotide sequence: TGTGCCAGCAGTTTATGGGAGGGCGGGGGCTACACCTTC. It specifies CASSLWEGGGYTF.

This chain joins TRBV28 and TRBJ2-2; 10 bases fit TRBD2. The CDR3 runs to 19 residues. Per the germline V gene, CDR1 is MDHEN and CDR2 is SYDVKM. Germline trimming cut 3 bases from V and 5 bases from J; bases unmatched to any gene: 15. The CDR3: CASSFVPSSGRAVTGELFF. The DNA for the CDR3 is TGTGCCAGCAGTTTCGTCCCCTCTAGCGGGAGAGCTGTTACCGGGGAGCTGTTTTTT.

This clone was recorded once. The chain recombines TRBV6-8 with TRBJ1-4, with D unresolved. The CDR3 runs 18 residues. Per germline, CDR1 MNHGY and CDR2 SAAAGT. Deletions cut 5 bases from V and 5 bases from J, with 24 bases between. DNA of the CDR3: TGTGCCAGCAGTGAGGTACCGAGTCTCCTAGTCGACAATGAAAAACTGTTTTTT. Amino acids: CASSEVPSLLVDNEKLFF.

CDR3: CASSLTGKSNQPQHF. The CDR3 coding sequence is TGTGCCAGCAGTTTAACAGGCAAAAGCAATCAGCCCCAGCATTTT. The J gene is TRBJ1-5, the V gene TRBV6-5, with D tentatively TRBD1 (5 bases). Trimming took 4 bases from V and 1 from J, leaving 11 bases between them. The CDR3 contains 15 residues. Germline-derived CDR1 and CDR2 are MNHEY and SVGAGI.

The rearrangement uses TRBV7-2 and TRBJ2-3, with TRBD2 matching 9 bases. Losses at the gene ends were 7 bases for V and 4 bases for J; bases not matched to a gene: 9. The length of the CDR3 is 15 residues. Looked up from germline, CDR1 is SGHTA and CDR2 is FQGNSA. CDR3 in DNA: TGTGCCAGCACTTCGCTAGCGGGAAGCGCAGATACGCAGTATTTT. As protein: CASTSLAGSADTQYF.

The chain has TRBV11-3 and TRBJ2-7; D perhaps matches TRBD2 (5 bases). V lost 2 bases and J lost 2, with 7 bases in between. This CDR3 comprises 13 residues. Germline V CDR1 and CDR2: SGHNT, YENEEA. CDR3 coding DNA: TGTGCCAGCAGCTTACGGGGTACCTACGAGCAGTACTTC. As protein: CASSLRGTYEQYF.

This rearrangement joins TRBV7-3 to TRBJ2-5; TRBD2 matches 9 bases. V trimming: 2 bases; J trimming: 5 bases; junction bases outside the gene matches: 3. Germline values: CDR1 SGHTA, CDR2 FQGTGA. This CDR3 has 14 amino acids. The CDR3 spells CASSLGGGVETQYF. As DNA, the CDR3 is TGTGCCAGCAGCTTAGGCGGGGGGGTTGAGACCCAGTACTTC.

The chain is built from TRBV30 and TRBJ2-7, with D possibly being TRBD2 (5 bases). CDR1 GTSNPN and CDR2 SVGIG come from the germline V gene (reference sequence). The CDR3 totals 13 residues. Trimming left V 2 bases short and J 0 bases short, with 8 bases between. The DNA for the CDR3 is TGTGCCTGGAGTTATGGGAGCTCCTACGAGCAGTACTTC. Its translation is CAWSYGSSYEQYF.

The V call is TRBV4-1, the J call TRBJ1-1; the match to TRBD1 covers 8 bases. The CDR3 has 15 amino acids. Trimming removed 1 base from V and 1 base from J; junction bases left unmatched: 2. Germline V gives CDR1 MGHRA, CDR2 YSYEKL. The CDR3 is CASSQGQGRNTEAFF. The CDR3 bases are TGCGCCAGCAGCCAAGGACAGGGGAGGAACACTGAAGCTTTCTTT.

The chain uses TRBV5-5 and TRBJ1-2; perhaps TRBD1 as D (6 bases). The germline V gene encodes CDR1 SGHKS and CDR2 YYEKEE (reference sequence). The CDR3 is made up of 16 amino acids. The ends were cut back, 4 bases at V and 0 bases at J, with 16 bases in the middle. The CDR3 DNA reads TGTGCCAGCAGCCCGCCGACGGGACAACCTAACTATGGCTACACCTTC. Amino acid sequence: CASSPPTGQPNYGYTF. The entire variable domain, with the rest obtained from reference TRBV5-5 and TRBJ1-2, is as follows: DAGVTQSPTHLIKTRGQQVTLRCSPISGHKSVSWYQQVLGQGPQFIFQYYEKEERGRGNFPDRFSARQFPNYSSELNVNALLLGDSALYLCASSPPTGQPNYGYTFGSGTRLTVV.

The rearrangement joins TRBV19 to TRBJ2-3, with no clear D. CDR3 size: 12 residues. V lost 3 bases and J 5 bases, leaving 6 bases between the germline ends. In germline, CDR1 is LNHDA, CDR2 SQIVND (reference sequence). CDR3 sequence: CASSINVDTQYF. The DNA for the CDR3 is TGTGCCAGTAGTATTAATGTAGATACGCAGTATTTT. The full variable domain, its missing parts supplied by reference TRBV19 and TRBJ2-3, is DGGITQSPKYLFRKEGQNVTLSCEQNLNHDAMYWYRQDPGQGLRLIYYSQIVNDFQKGDIAEGYSVSREKKESFPLTVTSAQKNPTAFYLCASSINVDTQYFGPGTRLTVL.

V and J are TRBV28 and TRBJ2-1, with 7 bases lining up with TRBD1. Germline V gene lookup returns CDR1 MDHEN and CDR2 SYDVKM. J lost 6 bases, V lost 3 bases, and 5 bases had no gene match. This CDR3 has 14 amino acids. This CDR3 reads CASSLEAGGNEQFF. The DNA of the CDR3 is TGTGCCAGCAGTTTGGAAGCAGGGGGCAATGAGCAGTTCTTC.

Remarks on this clone: This same CDR3 is encoded by further DNA sequences in the sample. The CDR3 nucleotides are TGCAGCGTTGATCTCGGGGGGGGCTACACCTTC. It yields the protein CSVDLGGGYTF. V usage is TRBV29-1 and J usage is TRBJ1-2, with D tentatively TRBD1 (5 bases). This CDR3 has 11 amino acids. Germline CDR1 and CDR2: SQVTM and ANQGSEA. Between the trimmed V and J ends, which lost 3 bases and 8 bases, there was a span of 10 bases.